The 5 T cell receptor beta chains below come from one sample, sequenced in a study of blood T cell repertoires in COVID-19. Assay: immunoSEQ multiplex PCR; the TCRdb copy retains only in-frame clones and omits some. The sample shows some 60,000 clones, around 80% of them seen only once. The sample consisted of peripheral blood. The source of these receptors is a man in his fifties or sixties with acute or convalescent COVID-19.

V is TRBV19 and J is TRBJ2-5; TRBD1 matches at 10 bases. There are 16 residues in the CDR3. The trim removed 0 bases at V and 7 bases at J, leaving 8 bases unmatched. In germline, CDR1 is LNHDA, CDR2 SQIVND (reference sequence). CDR3: CASSIELGQGLVTQYF. CDR3 DNA sequence: TGTGCCAGTAGTATAGAGCTGGGACAGGGGTTGGTGACCCAGTACTTC.

The chain is built from TRBV27 and TRBJ2-7; 9 nucleotides line up with TRBD1. Per germline, CDR1 MNHEY and CDR2 SMNVEV (reference sequence). Trimming removed 5 bases from V and 2 bases from J; junction bases left unmatched: 7. The CDR3 loop spans 15 amino acids. The CDR3 sequence is CASSPGWTGAYEQYF. CDR3 coding DNA: TGTGCCAGCAGTCCGGGGTGGACAGGGGCCTACGAGCAGTACTTC.

The V call is TRBV6-5, the J call TRBJ1-5; D is perhaps TRBD1 (6 bases). The germline V gene has CDR1 MNHEY and CDR2 SVGAGI. The germline V and J ends were trimmed by 8 bases and 3 bases, with 11 bases remaining between them. This CDR3 contains 13 residues. CDR3 in amino acids: CASGGALNQPQHF. The DNA of the CDR3 is TGTGCCAGCGGGGGGGCACTCAATCAGCCCCAGCATTTT.

The gene calls are TRBV29-1 and TRBJ1-2; TRBD1 agrees at 7 bases. Looked up from germline, CDR1 is SQVTM and CDR2 is ANQGSEA. The CDR3 length is 12 residues. J was trimmed by 3 bases and V by 6 bases; bases with no gene match: 4. CDR3 sequence: CSVVTGDYGYTF. The CDR3 nucleotides are TGCAGCGTGGTTACAGGGGACTATGGCTACACCTTC.

The chain employs TRBV19 and TRBJ2-3; no definite D call. Trimming stripped 3 bases from V and 5 bases from J, with 12 bases between. CDR1 and CDR2 from the germline V gene are LNHDA and SQIVND (reference sequence). This CDR3 contains 14 residues. CDR3 in amino acids: CASSIRLPGDTQYF. In nucleotides, the CDR3 is TGTGCCAGTAGTATCAGGCTGCCAGGAGATACGCAGTATTTT.